Listed below are T cell receptor beta chains from one sample, sequenced in a study of radiation and T cells in renal cell carcinoma. Assay: immunoSEQ multiplex PCR; the TCRdb copy retains only in-frame clones and omits some. Counted here are 150,000 or so clones, about 85% occurring once; the ten biggest clones make up roughly 4%. The material was blood, obtained from a patient whose treatment included radiotherapy and nephrectomy. All receptors derive from a woman aged 70 to 79 with renal cell carcinoma. Each CDR3 is given with its conserved first and last residue. A D gene is named only where the DNA matches it firmly. Clone size is shown for a subset of rows, as once, few, many or a class of expanded clone.

j_call d_call v_call clone_size cdr3_nt cdr3_aa
TRBJ1-1 NA TRBV13 many TGTGCCAGCAGCTTACGGGTAGCGGGTAACACTGAAGCTTTCTTT CASSLRVAGNTEAFF
TRBJ2-7 TRBD2 TRBV5-5 once TGTGCCAGCAGCTTATCCGGGACTAGCGACGACGAGCAGTACTTC CASSLSGTSDDEQYF
TRBJ1-1 NA TRBV29-1 NA TGCAGCGCTAGACAGATCCCGAACACTGAAGCTTTCTTT CSARQIPNTEAFF
TRBJ1-2 TRBD1 TRBV29-1 NA TGCAGCGTACAGGGGGGAGGTTCTGGCTACACCTTC CSVQGGGSGYTF
TRBJ2-7 NA TRBV28 NA TGTGCCAGCAGTTTCTCCGGGGACTCCTACGAGCAGTACTTC CASSFSGDSYEQYF
TRBJ2-1 NA TRBV11-1 NA TGTGCCAGCGCCTTAGGGGACCTCAATGAGCAGTTCTTC CASALGDLNEQFF
TRBJ1-6 TRBD1 TRBV30 NA TGTGCCTGGAGTGTATCGTGGGACAGGGGGAATTCACCCCTCCACTTT CAWSVSWDRGNSPLHF
TRBJ1-1 TRBD1 TRBV19 NA TGTGCCAGTAGTATAGTGGCAGGGGGAACTGAAGCTTTCTTT CASSIVAGGTEAFF
TRBJ2-2 TRBD2 TRBV7-3 NA TGTGCCAGCAGCCCCGCGGGGGGGCCCGGGGAGCTGTTTTTT CASSPAGGPGELFF
TRBJ1-2 NA TRBV4-3 NA TGCGCCAGCAGCCAAGAAGGAGGGTCTGGCTACACCTTC CASSQEGGSGYTF
TRBJ2-3 NA TRBV6-1 NA TGTGCCAGCAGTGTGAGGCAGGGAGGCGGAGATACGCAGTATTTT CASSVRQGGGDTQYF
TRBJ2-2 NA TRBV29-1 NA TGCAGCGTTGAAGGGACTGGCACCGGGGAGCTGTTTTTT CSVEGTGTGELFF
TRBJ2-6 NA TRBV28 NA TGTGCCAGCAGTTTTATAGGTTTTGGGGCCAACGTCCTGACTTTC CASSFIGFGANVLTF
TRBJ2-5 TRBD1 TRBV5-4 NA TGTGCCAGCAGCTCAAAGGGGGCTGTAGAGACCCAGTACTTC CASSSKGAVETQYF
TRBJ1-6 NA TRBV28 NA TGTGCCAGCAGTTTAAACCCCCAAAGGGCGCCCCTCCACTTT CASSLNPQRAPLHF
TRBJ1-2 NA TRBV19 few TGTGCCAGTAGTATAGGAGGGGCGCGGAACTATGGCTACACCTTC CASSIGGARNYGYTF
TRBJ2-1 TRBD2 TRBV9 once TGTGCCAGCAGCGTAGGTAGCGGGGGGGCCAATGAGCAGTTCTTC CASSVGSGGANEQFF
TRBJ2-7 NA TRBV7-6 NA TGTGCCAGCAGCTTAGTAACAGACGAGCAGTACTTC CASSLVTDEQYF
TRBJ1-5 NA TRBV19 NA TGTGCCAGTAGTAGGCCCCATACTGATCAGCCCCAGCATTTT CASSRPHTDQPQHF
TRBJ2-1 TRBD1 TRBV28 NA TGTGCCAGCAGTTCGAGGGGACAGTCCTACAATGAGCAGTTCTTC CASSSRGQSYNEQFF
TRBJ1-2 NA TRBV28 NA TGTGCCAGCAGTTTATTGCGAGGCAGGGCTGGCTACACCTTC CASSLLRGRAGYTF
TRBJ2-3 TRBD2 TRBV7-6 NA TGTGCCAGCAGTCTAGCGGGGGAGCGCACAGATACGCAGTATTTT CASSLAGERTDTQYF
TRBJ2-3 TRBD1 TRBV19 NA TGTGCCAGTAGTGGACAGGGGGGAGCAGATACGCAGTATTTT CASSGQGGADTQYF
TRBJ2-5 TRBD2 TRBV5-4 NA TGTGCCAGCAGCTTGGGACTAGCGGGGGCCCTCATCCAAGAGACCCAGTACTTC CASSLGLAGALIQETQYF
TRBJ1-2 NA TRBV2 NA TGTGCCAGCAGTGAAAATTTGGGTGGCTACACCTTC CASSENLGGYTF
TRBJ2-3 NA TRBV6-6 once TGTGCCAGCAGTACAAGGCTGCTCAGCACAGATACGCAGTATTTT CASSTRLLSTDTQYF
TRBJ1-2 NA TRBV7-2 NA TGTGCCAGCAGCTTAGGGACAGCCTACACCTTC CASSLGTAYTF
TRBJ2-6 NA TRBV11-3 NA TGTGCCAGCAGCTTGGACCTCTCTGGGGCCAACGTCCTGACTTTC CASSLDLSGANVLTF
TRBJ1-1 NA TRBV19 few TGTGCCAGTAGTATAGATTGGGGGAATGAAGCTTTCTTT CASSIDWGNEAFF
TRBJ2-3 NA TRBV11-2 NA TGTGCCAGCAGTTCTAGCACAGATACGCAGTATTTT CASSSSTDTQYF
TRBJ1-2 TRBD1 TRBV6-6 few TGTGCCAGCAGTTACCGGCCGGGACAGGGGGATGGCTACACCTTC CASSYRPGQGDGYTF
TRBJ2-2 NA TRBV14 NA TGTGCCAGCAGTCACAGGGTGACTAACACCGGGGAGCTGTTTTTT CASSHRVTNTGELFF
TRBJ1-1 NA TRBV5-1 few TGCGCCAGCAGCCGTCAACCTATCATGAACACTGAAGCTTTCTTT CASSRQPIMNTEAFF
TRBJ1-2 NA TRBV19 NA TGTGCCAGTAGTATAGCCCAGGGAACTTATGGCTACACCTTC CASSIAQGTYGYTF
TRBJ1-1 NA TRBV30 few TGTGCCTGGAGTAGACTTGAAGCTTTCTTT CAWSRLEAFF
TRBJ1-2 NA TRBV7-2 NA TGTGCCAGCAGCTTGTCCGATCGCTATGGCTACACCTTC CASSLSDRYGYTF
TRBJ2-1 NA TRBV28 NA TGTGCCAGCAGTTTAGCTGGGGTCGGCTACAATGAGCAGTTCTTC CASSLAGVGYNEQFF
TRBJ2-6 NA TRBV19 NA TGTGCCAGTAGTTTCCAGGCCAGCTCTGGGGCCAACGTCCTGACTTTC CASSFQASSGANVLTF
TRBJ1-5 NA TRBV19 NA TGTGCCAGTAGTACCAGGGGACGCCAGCCCCAGCATTTT CASSTRGRQPQHF
TRBJ1-5 NA TRBV19 NA TGTGCCAGTAGTATCGCCAGGGCCAATCAGCCCCAGCATTTT CASSIARANQPQHF
TRBJ1-6 NA TRBV7-9 NA TGTGCCAGCAGCTTAGGGGATTCACCCCTCCACTTT CASSLGDSPLHF
TRBJ2-4 TRBD2 TRBV4-3 NA TGCGCCAGCAGCCAAGATCTTGGGACTAGCGGGGTAAAAGCCAAAAACATTCAGTACTTC CASSQDLGTSGVKAKNIQYF
TRBJ1-2 NA TRBV11-2 NA TGTGCCAGCAGCTCATCCCGACACACCGAAAACTATGGCTACACCTTC CASSSSRHTENYGYTF
TRBJ1-6 NA TRBV30 NA TGTGCCTGGAGCCCGGGAGGGTCACCCCTCCACTTT CAWSPGGSPLHF
TRBJ1-1 NA TRBV29-1 NA TGCAGCTTTCTCCAACAGGGAGCCACTGAAGCTTTCTTT CSFLQQGATEAFF
TRBJ1-1 TRBD1 TRBV6-1 NA TGTGCCAGCAGGCAGACAGGGGCTGAAGCTTTCTTT CASRQTGAEAFF
TRBJ2-3 NA TRBV6-5 NA TGTGCCAGCAGCGGTAGAGGGGGTCGTACAGATACGCAGTATTTT CASSGRGGRTDTQYF
TRBJ2-7 NA TRBV7-2 NA TGTGCCAGCAGTCCAGGGTATGAGCAGTACTTC CASSPGYEQYF
TRBJ1-3 NA TRBV7-8 NA TGTGCCAGCAGCTTACCAGGGACTGGAAACACCATATATTTT CASSLPGTGNTIYF
TRBJ2-3 NA TRBV6-5 NA TGTGCCAGCAACAGGGACGGACTCACAGATACGCAGTATTTT CASNRDGLTDTQYF
TRBJ2-3 NA TRBV7-2 NA TGTGCCAGCAGGCGAGCCGGGACGCCTAGCACAGATACGCAGTATTTT CASRRAGTPSTDTQYF
TRBJ1-1 NA TRBV30 few TGTGCCTGGAGCCGGGATGGGGCAGGGAGGAACACTGAAGCTTTCTTT CAWSRDGAGRNTEAFF
TRBJ1-2 NA TRBV30 NA TGTGCCTGGACGGCGCCCCCAGGGGACTATGGCTACACCTTC CAWTAPPGDYGYTF